This T cell receptor beta chain emerged from a study of OX40 agonist ivuxolimab in advanced cancers. Looking at the study overall: The group had a mean age of 60 years, ranged from 23 to 79, and was around 82% male.

Sequencing used immunoSEQ multiplex PCR; TCRdb keeps in-frame clones, though not all of them. This table holds 150,000 to 170,000 clones, 94% found once. As to this clone: The target antigen is unknown.

V was shortened by 0 bases and J by 3 bases, with 11 bases between the two germline ends. The CDR3 consists of 15 residues. Germline CDR1 is SGHRS and CDR2 is YFSETQ. Findings and limits, study-wide: Clonal expansion from baseline to week 6 occurred in both CD4+ and CD8+ T cells.

This chain links TRBV5-1 with TRBJ2-3; D is possibly TRBD1 (6 bases). The TCR sequence derives from an adult with an advanced solid tumor such as melanoma, head and neck, liver or kidney cancer. The starting material was CD4+ or CD8+ T cells sorted from blood, obtained in a trial of the OX40 agonist ivuxolimab. The CDR3 DNA follows: TGCGCCAGCAGCTTGGGGGGGCGCGGGACAGATACGCAGTATTTT. Translated, it gives CASSLGGRGTDTQYF.